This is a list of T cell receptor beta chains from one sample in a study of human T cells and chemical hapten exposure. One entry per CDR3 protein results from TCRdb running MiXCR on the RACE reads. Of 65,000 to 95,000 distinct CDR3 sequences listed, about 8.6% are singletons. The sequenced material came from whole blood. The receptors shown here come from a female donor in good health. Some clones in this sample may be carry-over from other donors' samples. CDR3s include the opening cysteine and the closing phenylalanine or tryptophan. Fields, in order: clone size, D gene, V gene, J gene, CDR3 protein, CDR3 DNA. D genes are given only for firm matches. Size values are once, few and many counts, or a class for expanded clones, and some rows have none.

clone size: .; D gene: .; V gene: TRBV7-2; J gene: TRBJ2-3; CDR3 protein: CASSLGGNTDTQYF; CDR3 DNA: TGTGCCAGCAGCTTAGGTGGCAACACAGATACGCAGTATTTT
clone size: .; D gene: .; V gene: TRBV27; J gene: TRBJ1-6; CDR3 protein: CASSTADLYNSPLHF; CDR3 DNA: TGTGCCAGCAGTACAGCAGATCTCTATAATTCACCCCTCCACTTT
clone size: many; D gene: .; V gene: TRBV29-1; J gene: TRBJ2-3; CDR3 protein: CSVALAGNTDTQYF; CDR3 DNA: TGCAGCGTTGCTTTGGCAGGGAACACAGATACGCAGTATTTT
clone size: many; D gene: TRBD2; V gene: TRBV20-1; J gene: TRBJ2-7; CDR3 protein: CSGTSGARDEQYF; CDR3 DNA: TGCAGCGGCACTAGCGGGGCTCGGGACGAGCAGTACTTC
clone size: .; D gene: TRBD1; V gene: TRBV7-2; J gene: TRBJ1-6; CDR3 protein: CASSPRTGANSPLHF; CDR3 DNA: TGTGCCAGCAGCCCGAGGACAGGGGCTAATTCACCCCTCCACTTT
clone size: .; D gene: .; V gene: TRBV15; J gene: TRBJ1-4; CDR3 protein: CATISSRTADEKLFF; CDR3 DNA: TGTGCCACCATATCATCTCGGACAGCAGATGAAAAACTGTTTTTT
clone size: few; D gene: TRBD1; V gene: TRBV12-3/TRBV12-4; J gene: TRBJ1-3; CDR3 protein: CASTSQPGQDPSSGNTIYF; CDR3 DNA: TGTGCCAGCACCTCACAGCCGGGACAGGACCCCTCCTCTGGAAACACCATATATTTT
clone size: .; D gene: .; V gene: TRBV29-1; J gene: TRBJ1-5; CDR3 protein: CSVSSGGGQPQHF; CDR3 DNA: TGCAGCGTTTCTAGTGGGGGAGGACAGCCCCAGCATTTT
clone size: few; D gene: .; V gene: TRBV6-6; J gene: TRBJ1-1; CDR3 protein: CASRATEAFF; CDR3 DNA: TGTGCCAGCCGGGCTACTGAAGCTTTCTTT
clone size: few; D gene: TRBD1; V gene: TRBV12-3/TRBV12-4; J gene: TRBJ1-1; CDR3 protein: CASSLNDRGTEAFF; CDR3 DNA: TGTGCCAGCAGCCTAAATGACAGGGGCACTGAAGCTTTCTTT
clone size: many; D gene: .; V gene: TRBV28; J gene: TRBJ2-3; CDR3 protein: CASEPISPDTQYF; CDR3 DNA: TGTGCCAGCGAGCCAATCTCGCCGGATACGCAGTATTTT
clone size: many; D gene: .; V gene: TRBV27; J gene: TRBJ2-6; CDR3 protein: CASSSLHKTGANVLTF; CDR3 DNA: TGTGCCAGCAGTTCCCTTCACAAAACTGGGGCCAACGTCCTGACTTTC
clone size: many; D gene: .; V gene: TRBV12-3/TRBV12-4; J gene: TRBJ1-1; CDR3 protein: CASSLAQTGAEAFF; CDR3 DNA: TGTGCCAGCAGTTTAGCCCAGACGGGCGCTGAAGCTTTCTTT
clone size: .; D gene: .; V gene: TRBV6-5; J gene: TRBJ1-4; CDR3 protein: CASSRGQSTNEKLFF; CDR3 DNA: TGTGCCAGCAGCCGCGGACAGTCAACTAATGAAAAACTGTTTTTT
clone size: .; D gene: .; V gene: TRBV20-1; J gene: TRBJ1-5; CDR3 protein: CSAAVSNQPQHF; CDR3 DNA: TGCAGTGCGGCAGTCAGCAATCAGCCCCAGCATTTT
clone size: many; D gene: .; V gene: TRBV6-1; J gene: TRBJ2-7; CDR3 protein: CASSQMGYEQYF; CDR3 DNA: TGTGCCAGCAGCCAAATGGGGTACGAGCAGTACTTC